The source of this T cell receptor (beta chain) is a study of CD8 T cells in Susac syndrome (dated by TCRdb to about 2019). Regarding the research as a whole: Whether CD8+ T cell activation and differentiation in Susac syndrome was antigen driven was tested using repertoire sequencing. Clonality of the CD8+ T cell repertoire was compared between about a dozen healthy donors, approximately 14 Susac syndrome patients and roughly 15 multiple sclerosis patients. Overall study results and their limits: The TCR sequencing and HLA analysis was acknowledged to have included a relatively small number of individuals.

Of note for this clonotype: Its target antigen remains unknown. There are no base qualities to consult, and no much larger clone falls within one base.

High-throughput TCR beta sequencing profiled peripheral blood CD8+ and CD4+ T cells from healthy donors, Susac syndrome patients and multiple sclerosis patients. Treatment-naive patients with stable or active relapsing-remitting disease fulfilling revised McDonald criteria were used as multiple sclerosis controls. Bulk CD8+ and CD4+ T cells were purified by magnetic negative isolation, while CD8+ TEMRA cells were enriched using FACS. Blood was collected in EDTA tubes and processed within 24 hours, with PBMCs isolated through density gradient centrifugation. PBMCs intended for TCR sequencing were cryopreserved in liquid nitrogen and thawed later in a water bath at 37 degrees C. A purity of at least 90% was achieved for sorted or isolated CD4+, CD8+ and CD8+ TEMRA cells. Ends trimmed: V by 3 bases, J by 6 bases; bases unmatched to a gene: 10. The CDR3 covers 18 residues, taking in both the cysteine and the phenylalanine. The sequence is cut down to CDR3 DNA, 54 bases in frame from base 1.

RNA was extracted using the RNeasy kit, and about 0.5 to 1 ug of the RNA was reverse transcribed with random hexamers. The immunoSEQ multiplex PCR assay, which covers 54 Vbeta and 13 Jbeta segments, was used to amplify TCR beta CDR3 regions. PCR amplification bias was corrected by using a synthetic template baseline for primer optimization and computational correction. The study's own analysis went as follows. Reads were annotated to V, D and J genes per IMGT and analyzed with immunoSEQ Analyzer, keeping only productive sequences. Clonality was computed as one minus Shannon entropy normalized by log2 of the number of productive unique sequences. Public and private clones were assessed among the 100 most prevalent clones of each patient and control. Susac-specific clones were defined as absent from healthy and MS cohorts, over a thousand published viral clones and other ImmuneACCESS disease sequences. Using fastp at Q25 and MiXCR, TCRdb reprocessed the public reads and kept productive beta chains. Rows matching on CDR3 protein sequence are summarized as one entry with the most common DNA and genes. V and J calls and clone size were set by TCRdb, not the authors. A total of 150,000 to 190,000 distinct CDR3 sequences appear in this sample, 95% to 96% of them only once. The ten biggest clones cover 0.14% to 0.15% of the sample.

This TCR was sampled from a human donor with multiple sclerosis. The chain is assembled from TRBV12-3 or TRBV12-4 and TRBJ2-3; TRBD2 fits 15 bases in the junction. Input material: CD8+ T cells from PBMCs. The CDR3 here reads CASSLVGLAGGGSDTQYF. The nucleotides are TGTGCCAGCAGTTTGGTGGGACTAGCGGGGGGTGGATCGGATACGCAGTATTTT.